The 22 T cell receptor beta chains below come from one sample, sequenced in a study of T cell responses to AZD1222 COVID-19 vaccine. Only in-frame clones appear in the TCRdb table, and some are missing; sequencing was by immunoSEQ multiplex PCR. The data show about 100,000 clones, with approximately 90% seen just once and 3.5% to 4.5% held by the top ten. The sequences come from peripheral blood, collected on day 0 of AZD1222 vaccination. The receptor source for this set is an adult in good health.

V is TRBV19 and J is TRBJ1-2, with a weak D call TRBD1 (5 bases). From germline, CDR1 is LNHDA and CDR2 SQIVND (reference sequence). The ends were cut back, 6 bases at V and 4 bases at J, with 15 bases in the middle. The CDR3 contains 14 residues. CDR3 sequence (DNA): TGTGCCAGTAGGGAACGTGGGACTGTCTATGGCTACACCTTC. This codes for CASRERGTVYGYTF.

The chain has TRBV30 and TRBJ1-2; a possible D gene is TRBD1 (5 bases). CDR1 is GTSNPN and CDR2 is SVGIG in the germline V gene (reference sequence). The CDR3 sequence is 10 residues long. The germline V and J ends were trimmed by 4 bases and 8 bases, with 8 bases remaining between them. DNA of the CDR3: TGTGCCTGGAATGGGGGAGGCTACACCTTC. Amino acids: CAWNGGGYTF.

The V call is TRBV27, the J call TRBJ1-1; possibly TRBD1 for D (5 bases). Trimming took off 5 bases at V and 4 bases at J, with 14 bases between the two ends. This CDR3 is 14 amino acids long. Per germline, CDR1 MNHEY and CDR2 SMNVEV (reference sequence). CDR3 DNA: TGTGCCAGCAGTCCAGGGATCCGGGGCACTGAAGCTTTCTTT. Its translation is CASSPGIRGTEAFF.

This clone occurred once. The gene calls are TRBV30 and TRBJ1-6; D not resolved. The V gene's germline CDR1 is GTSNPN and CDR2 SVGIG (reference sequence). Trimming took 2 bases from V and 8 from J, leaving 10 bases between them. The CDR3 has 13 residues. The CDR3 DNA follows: TGTGCCTGGAGTAAGGCCCAGGATTCACCCCTCCACTTT. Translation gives CAWSKAQDSPLHF.

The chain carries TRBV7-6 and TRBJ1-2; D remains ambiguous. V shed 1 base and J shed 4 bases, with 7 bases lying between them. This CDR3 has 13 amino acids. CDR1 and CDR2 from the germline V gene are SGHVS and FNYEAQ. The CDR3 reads CASSLDGSYGYTF. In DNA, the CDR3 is TGTGCCAGCAGCTTAGATGGGAGCTATGGCTACACCTTC.

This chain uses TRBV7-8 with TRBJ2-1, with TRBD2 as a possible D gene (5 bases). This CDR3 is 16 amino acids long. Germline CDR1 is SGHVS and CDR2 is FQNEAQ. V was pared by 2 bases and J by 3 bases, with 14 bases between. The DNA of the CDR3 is TGTGCCAGCAGCTTACGACCGGTAGGAGGCTACAATGAGCAGTTCTTC. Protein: CASSLRPVGGYNEQFF.

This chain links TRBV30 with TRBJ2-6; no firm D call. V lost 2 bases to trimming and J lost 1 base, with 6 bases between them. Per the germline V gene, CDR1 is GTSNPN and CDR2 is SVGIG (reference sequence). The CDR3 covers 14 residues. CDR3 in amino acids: CAWSKGSGANVLTF. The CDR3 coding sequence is TGTGCCTGGAGTAAGGGTTCTGGGGCCAACGTCCTGACTTTC. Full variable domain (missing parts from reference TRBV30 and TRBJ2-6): SQTIHQWPATLVQPVGSPLSLECTVEGTSNPNLYWYRQAAGRGLQLLFYSVGIGQISSEVPQNLSASRPQDRQFILSSKKLLLSDSGFYLCAWSKGSGANVLTFGAGSRLTVL.

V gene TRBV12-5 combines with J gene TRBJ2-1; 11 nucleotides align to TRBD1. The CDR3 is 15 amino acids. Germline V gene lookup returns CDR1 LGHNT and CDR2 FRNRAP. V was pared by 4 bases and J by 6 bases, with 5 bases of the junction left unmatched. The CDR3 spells CASGSGQGAFNEQFF. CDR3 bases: TGTGCTAGTGGTTCCGGACAGGGGGCCTTCAATGAGCAGTTCTTC.

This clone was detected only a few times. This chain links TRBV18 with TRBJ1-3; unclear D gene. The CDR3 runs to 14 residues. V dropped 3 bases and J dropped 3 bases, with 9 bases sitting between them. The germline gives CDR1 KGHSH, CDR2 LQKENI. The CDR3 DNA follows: TGTGCCAGCTCACCGGAGGCAGGTGGAAACACCATATATTTT. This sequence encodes CASSPEAGGNTIYF.

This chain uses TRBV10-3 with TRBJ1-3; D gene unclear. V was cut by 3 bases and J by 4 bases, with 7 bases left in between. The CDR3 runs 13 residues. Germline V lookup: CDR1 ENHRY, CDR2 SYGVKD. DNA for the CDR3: TGTGCCATCAGTGAAACAGAGGGAAACACCATATATTTT. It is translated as CAISETEGNTIYF.

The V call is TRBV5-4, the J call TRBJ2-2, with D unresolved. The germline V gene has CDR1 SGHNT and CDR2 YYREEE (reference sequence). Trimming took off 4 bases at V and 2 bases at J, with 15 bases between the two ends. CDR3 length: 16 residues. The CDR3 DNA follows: TGTGCCAGCAGCAAAGTGATCGGATTTAACACCGGGGAGCTGTTTTTT. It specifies CASSKVIGFNTGELFF.

The CDR3: CASSGTGTVPYEQYF. The CDR3 DNA reads TGTGCCAGTAGTGGGACCGGGACAGTGCCTTACGAGCAGTACTTC. The chain has TRBV19 and TRBJ2-7; 7 positions agree with TRBD1. The germline CDR1 and CDR2 sequences are LNHDA and SQIVND (reference sequence). CDR3 length: 15 amino acids. Trimming at V came to 5 bases and at J to 4 bases, leaving 11 bases not matched to a gene.

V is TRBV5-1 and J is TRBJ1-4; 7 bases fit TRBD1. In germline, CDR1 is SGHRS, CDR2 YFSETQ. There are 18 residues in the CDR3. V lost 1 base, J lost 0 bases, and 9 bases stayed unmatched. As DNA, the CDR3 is TGCGCCAGCAGCTTGATAAAGGGGGCGTATCCAACTAATGAAAAACTGTTTTTT. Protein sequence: CASSLIKGAYPTNEKLFF.

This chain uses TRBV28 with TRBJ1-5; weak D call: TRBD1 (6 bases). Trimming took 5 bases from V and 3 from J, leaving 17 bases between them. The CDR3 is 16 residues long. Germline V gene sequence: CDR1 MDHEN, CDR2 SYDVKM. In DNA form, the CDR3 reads TGTGCCAGCAGTGGGGGACACTCGCAGCTCAATCAGCCCCAGCATTTT. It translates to CASSGGHSQLNQPQHF. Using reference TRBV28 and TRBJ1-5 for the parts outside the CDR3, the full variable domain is DVKVTQSSRYLVKRTGEKVFLECVQDMDHENMFWYRQDPGLGLRLIYFSYDVKMKEKGDIPEGYSVSREKKERFSLILESASTNQTSMYLCASSGGHSQLNQPQHFGDGTRLSIL.

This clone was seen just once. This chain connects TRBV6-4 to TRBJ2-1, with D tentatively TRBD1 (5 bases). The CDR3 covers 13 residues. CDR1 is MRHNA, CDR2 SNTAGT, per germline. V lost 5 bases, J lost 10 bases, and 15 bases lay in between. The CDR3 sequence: CASSLGVGSEQFF. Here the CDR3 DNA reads TGTGCCAGCAGTCTAGGGGTCGGTTCGGAGCAGTTCTTC.

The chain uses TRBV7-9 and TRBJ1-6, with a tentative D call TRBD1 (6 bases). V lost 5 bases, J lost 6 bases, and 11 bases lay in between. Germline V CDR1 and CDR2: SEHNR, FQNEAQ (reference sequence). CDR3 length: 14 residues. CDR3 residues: CASSRAQGNSPLHF. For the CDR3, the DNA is TGTGCCAGCAGCCGGGCACAGGGTAATTCACCCCTCCACTTT.

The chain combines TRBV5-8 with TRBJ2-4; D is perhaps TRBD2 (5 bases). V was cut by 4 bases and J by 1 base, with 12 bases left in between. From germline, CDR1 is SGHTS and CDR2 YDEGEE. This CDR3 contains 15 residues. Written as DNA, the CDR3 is TGTGCCAGCAGCCGGGGAGTAGCGGCCAAAAACATTCAGTACTTC. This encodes CASSRGVAAKNIQYF.

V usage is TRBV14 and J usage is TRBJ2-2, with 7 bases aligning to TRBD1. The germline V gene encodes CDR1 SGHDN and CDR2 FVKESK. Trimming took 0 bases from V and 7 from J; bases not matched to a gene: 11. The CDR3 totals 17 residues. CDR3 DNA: TGTGCCAGCAGCCAAGAATTCCAGGGGGTCGAATACGGGGAGCTGTTTTTT. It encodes CASSQEFQGVEYGELFF.

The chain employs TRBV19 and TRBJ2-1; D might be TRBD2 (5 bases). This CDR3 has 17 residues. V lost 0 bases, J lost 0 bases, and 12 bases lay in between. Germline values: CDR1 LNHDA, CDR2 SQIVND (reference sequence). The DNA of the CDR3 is TGTGCCAGTAGTATAGAACCGTCTAGCAGCTCCTACAATGAGCAGTTCTTC. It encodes CASSIEPSSSSYNEQFF.

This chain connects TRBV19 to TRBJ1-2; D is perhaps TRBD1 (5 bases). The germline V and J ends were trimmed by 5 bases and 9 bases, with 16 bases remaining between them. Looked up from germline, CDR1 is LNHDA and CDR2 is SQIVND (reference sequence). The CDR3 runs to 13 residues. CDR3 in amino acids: CASSLKQGRSYTF. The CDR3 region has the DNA TGTGCCAGTAGTCTAAAGCAGGGTAGGAGCTACACCTTC.

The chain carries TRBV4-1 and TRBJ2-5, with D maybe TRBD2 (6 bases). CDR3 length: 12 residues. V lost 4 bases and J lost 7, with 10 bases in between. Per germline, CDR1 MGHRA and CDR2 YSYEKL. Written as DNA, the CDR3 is TGCGCCAGCAGCCTTTCCGGGGGGACCCAGTACTTC. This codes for CASSLSGGTQYF.

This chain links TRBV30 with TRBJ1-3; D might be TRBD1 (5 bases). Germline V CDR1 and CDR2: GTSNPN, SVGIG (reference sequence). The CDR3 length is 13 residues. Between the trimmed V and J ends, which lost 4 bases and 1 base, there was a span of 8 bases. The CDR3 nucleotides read TGTGCCTGGACAGGGTGGTCTGGAAACACCATATATTTT. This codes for CAWTGWSGNTIYF.